The rows below give T cell receptor beta chains drawn from one sample of a study of blood T cell repertoires in COVID-19. The method was immunoSEQ multiplex PCR; TCRdb's version includes in-frame clones alone and lacks a portion of them. The sample lists roughly 130,000 clones, just under 85% occurring once. The sequenced sample consisted of PBMCs or T cells enriched from blood (not recorded which). The source is a man aged 45-60 years who had recovered from COVID-19. Each CDR3 is given with its conserved first and last residue. Each record gives: D gene, CDR3 length, V gene, clone size, J gene, CDR3 protein, CDR3 DNA. D genes are given only for firm matches. The size entry is marked missing in some rows and otherwise reads once, few, many or a size class.

D gene: NA
CDR3 length: 16
V gene: TRBV18
clone size: few
J gene: TRBJ1-4
CDR3 protein: CASSLNEFATNEKLFF
CDR3 DNA: TGTGCCAGCTCACTCAATGAGTTTGCAACTAATGAAAAACTGTTTTTT

D gene: NA
CDR3 length: 14
V gene: TRBV7-9
clone size: NA
J gene: TRBJ1-2
CDR3 protein: CASSLGQTLYGYTF
CDR3 DNA: TGTGCCAGCAGCTTGGGGCAGACGCTCTATGGCTACACCTTC

D gene: NA
CDR3 length: 14
V gene: TRBV27
clone size: NA
J gene: TRBJ2-7
CDR3 protein: CASSSPRELYGQYF
CDR3 DNA: TGTGCCAGCAGTTCGCCCAGGGAATTGTACGGGCAGTACTTC

D gene: TRBD1
CDR3 length: 14
V gene: TRBV28
clone size: few
J gene: TRBJ1-4
CDR3 protein: CASIEQGANEKLFF
CDR3 DNA: TGTGCCAGCATCGAACAGGGGGCTAATGAAAAACTGTTTTTT

D gene: NA
CDR3 length: 16
V gene: TRBV5-1
clone size: NA
J gene: TRBJ1-6
CDR3 protein: CASSLAGGGLGSPLHF
CDR3 DNA: TGCGCCAGCAGCTTGGCTGGTGGGGGCCTCGGTTCACCCCTCCACTTT

D gene: NA
CDR3 length: 16
V gene: TRBV3-1/TRBV3-2
clone size: once
J gene: TRBJ1-2
CDR3 protein: CASSQDPISGFFGYTF
CDR3 DNA: TGTGCCAGCAGCCAAGACCCGATTTCAGGGTTTTTTGGCTACACCTTC

D gene: TRBD1
CDR3 length: 15
V gene: TRBV27
clone size: NA
J gene: TRBJ2-7
CDR3 protein: CASSFSQGNPYEQYF
CDR3 DNA: TGTGCCAGCAGTTTCTCACAGGGGAACCCCTACGAGCAGTACTTC

D gene: TRBD1
CDR3 length: 17
V gene: TRBV19
clone size: NA
J gene: TRBJ1-1
CDR3 protein: CASSSTGGGYVNTEAFF
CDR3 DNA: TGTGCCAGTAGTAGCACAGGGGGCGGTTACGTGAACACTGAAGCTTTCTTT

D gene: NA
CDR3 length: 14
V gene: TRBV28
clone size: NA
J gene: TRBJ1-2
CDR3 protein: CASSPRTVGFGYTF
CDR3 DNA: TGTGCCAGCAGTCCCCGGACAGTGGGGTTCGGCTACACCTTC

D gene: NA
CDR3 length: 13
V gene: TRBV24-1
clone size: NA
J gene: TRBJ2-7
CDR3 protein: CATSDGHRYEQYF
CDR3 DNA: TGTGCCACCAGTGACGGACACCGCTACGAGCAGTACTTC